This TCR beta chain was documented in a study of regulatory T cells in long-lasting Graves disease. Arm-PCR of CDR3 regions with iRepertoire HTBI primers generated TCR beta libraries. TCRdb reprocessed the multiplex PCR reads via MiXCR and lists one record per CDR3 protein. The table records roughly 420,000 distinct CDR3 sequences, less than 20% of them present only once. Time point defined: newly diagnosed GD, antithyroid drugs for less than 3 months. The TCR library was made from RNA that had been extracted from PBMCs in TRIzol. This clonotype was found many times. Germline-derived CDR1 and CDR2 are SGHKS and YYEKEE (reference sequence). V was clipped by 4 bases and J by 7 bases, with 11 bases between them. CDR3 length equals 12 residues.

The receptor comes from a female donor with Graves disease. The sample in question was peripheral blood mononuclear cells (PBMCs), obtained at new diagnosis, from a patient treated with antithyroid drugs. V usage is TRBV5-5 and J usage is TRBJ1-2; D may be TRBD1 (5 bases). CDR3 protein: CASSPGTGGYTF. The CDR3 DNA follows: TGTGCCAGCAGCCCAGGGACTGGTGGCTACACCTTC.